One T cell receptor (beta chain) is described in this entry. The V gene lost 2 bases and the J gene lost 1 base, with 6 bases spanning the gap. CDR3 length: 15 residues. The germline V gene has CDR1 SGHAT and CDR2 FQNNGV. Participant-given clinical history determined each cohort assignment. These data come from a study of blood T cell repertoires in COVID-19. Study-level background: Acute-phase and convalescent COVID-19 samples originated in the United States, Italy and Spain.

Original data processing: Amplification of reference gene primers provided the estimated nucleated cell counts. Some clones are missing from TCRdb's copy, which holds only in-frame ones; the method was immunoSEQ multiplex PCR. V, J and clone size reflect that table, while D and trimming were determined from the DNA. The sample contains about 230,000 clones, 85% to 90% of which appear only once. Sequencing was done on a sample of PBMCs or T cells enriched from blood (not recorded which). The V and J genes are TRBV11-2 and TRBJ1-6, with D perhaps TRBD1 (5 bases). The origin of this receptor is a woman aged 25 to 39 with acute COVID-19. CDR3 nucleotide sequence: TGTGCCAGCAGCTTAAGGGGTTCCTATAATTCACCCCTCCACTTT. This gives the protein CASSLRGSYNSPLHF. Full variable domain (remainder filled in from reference TRBV11-2 and TRBJ1-6): EAGVAQSPRYKIIEKRQSVAFWCNPISGHATLYWYQQILGQGPKLLIQFQNNGVVDDSQLPKDRFSAERLKGVDSTLKIQPAKLEDSAVYLCASSLRGSYNSPLHFGNGTRLTVT.